These 18 T cell receptor beta chains share one sample of origin, sequenced in a study of shared clonotypes between healthy human individuals. Here immunoSEQ multiplex PCR was the method, and the copy in TCRdb shows in-frame clones only, minus some. The repertoire holds some 2.4 million clones, with approximately 94% as singletons. Sequenced input: naive CD4+ T cells from PBMCs. Indicated subset: CD45RA+ positively selected. Receptors were obtained from a man between 18 and 29 years old in good health. Some clones in this sample may be carry-over from other donors' samples.

The V gene is TRBV4-1, the J gene TRBJ1-4; maybe TRBD1 (5 bases). The CDR3 consists of 17 residues. CDR1 MGHRA and CDR2 YSYEKL come from the germline V gene. V was clipped by 0 bases and J by 3 bases, with 14 bases between them. The CDR3 DNA reads as TGCGCCAGCAGCCAAGATTTACAGGCGGCGGCTAATGAAAAACTGTTTTTT. Residues: CASSQDLQAAANEKLFF.

On this clone itself: The sample carries other DNA sequences with the same CDR3. This chain links TRBV5-1 with TRBJ2-3; D not resolved. Germline values: CDR1 SGHRS, CDR2 YFSETQ. V lost 4 bases and J 2 bases, leaving 2 bases between the germline ends. The CDR3 spans 11 residues. CDR3 nucleotides: TGCGCCAGCAGCGACACAGATACGCAGTATTTT. Protein product: CASSDTDTQYF.

This chain uses TRBV2 with TRBJ2-7, with D possibly TRBD2 on 7 matching bases. The germline gives CDR1 SNHLY, CDR2 FYNNEI. The CDR3 has 12 residues. The CDR3 DNA sequence: TGTGCCAGCGGGGGGGATGGGACAATCCTCTCCGTC. It translates to CASGGDGTILSV.

This chain links TRBV10-2 with TRBJ2-7, with 13 bases aligning to TRBD2. V trimming: 8 bases; J trimming: 5 bases; junction bases outside the gene matches: 9. Germline-derived CDR1 and CDR2 are WSHSY and SAAADI. The CDR3 contains 15 residues. In nucleotides, the CDR3 is TGCGCCAGCTATGTAGAAGGACTAGCGGGAGACGAGCAGTACTTC. Translation: CASYVEGLAGDEQYF.

The chain links TRBV28 to TRBJ1-2, with 7 nucleotides matching TRBD1. Germline values: CDR1 MDHEN, CDR2 SYDVKM. The CDR3 is made up of 15 amino acids. Trimming at V came to 2 bases and at J to 8 bases, leaving 11 bases not matched to a gene. CDR3 DNA sequence: TGTGCCAGCAGTTTACCTGGACAGGCAGGTCTGGGCTACACCTTC. Its protein is CASSLPGQAGLGYTF.

V and J are TRBV30 and TRBJ2-1, with D uncertain. Germline V gene lookup returns CDR1 GTSNPN and CDR2 SVGIG (reference sequence). V lost 1 base and J 9 bases, leaving 10 bases between the germline ends. The CDR3 has 12 amino acids. The CDR3 protein is CAWSGPYGEQFF. CDR3 DNA sequence: TGTGCCTGGAGTGGCCCGTATGGTGAGCAGTTCTTC.

J is TRBJ1-2 and V is TRBV2; 7 bases line up with TRBD1. The CDR3 spans 14 residues. CDR1 SNHLY and CDR2 FYNNEI come from the germline V gene. The V segment lost 5 bases and the J segment 5 bases; nucleotides outside the gene matches: 8. The CDR3 is CASSRGAGGYGYTF. In DNA form, the CDR3 reads TGTGCCAGCAGTCGAGGGGCAGGGGGGTATGGCTACACCTTC.

The gene calls are TRBV5-1 and TRBJ1-1, with D unclear. The CDR3 covers 14 residues. Trimming pared 0 bases from V and 1 base from J, leaving 7 bases between. Germline V lookup: CDR1 SGHRS, CDR2 YFSETQ. Here the CDR3 DNA reads TGCGCCAGCAGCTTGGTACTCCAGAACACTGAAGCTTTCTTT. This sequence encodes CASSLVLQNTEAFF.

This chain links TRBV19 with TRBJ2-6, with D perhaps TRBD1 (6 bases). The length of the CDR3 is 16 residues. The germline V and J ends were trimmed by 8 bases and 1 base, with 15 bases remaining between them. Germline V gives CDR1 LNHDA, CDR2 SQIVND (reference sequence). The CDR3 region has the DNA TGTGCCAGTTCGACAGGCTCGTCATCTGGGGCCAACGTCCTGACTTTC. It codes for CASSTGSSSGANVLTF. Using reference TRBV19 and TRBJ2-6 for the parts outside the CDR3, the full variable domain is DGGITQSPKYLFRKEGQNVTLSCEQNLNHDAMYWYRQDPGQGLRLIYYSQIVNDFQKGDIAEGYSVSREKKESFPLTVTSAQKNPTAFYLCASSTGSSSGANVLTFGAGSRLTVL.

V usage is TRBV2 and J usage is TRBJ2-5, with D perhaps assigned TRBD1 or TRBD2 (5 bases each). Looked up from germline, CDR1 is SNHLY and CDR2 is FYNNEI. Trimming took off 3 bases at V and 4 bases at J, with 12 bases between the two ends. The CDR3 totals 14 residues. CDR3 bases: TGTGCCAGCAGTGAGTCGGGGACCGGAGAGACCCAGTACTTC. The encoded protein is CASSESGTGETQYF.

The CDR3 loop is CASSPTTGSGNTIYF. In nucleotides, the CDR3 is TGTGCCAGCAGCCCCACGACAGGGTCTGGAAACACCATATATTTT. The J gene is TRBJ1-3, the V gene TRBV7-8; 7 bases line up with TRBD1. The CDR3 covers 15 residues. With V trimmed by 5 bases and J by 1 base, 5 bases remained unmatched. Germline V gene lookup returns CDR1 SGHVS and CDR2 FQNEAQ.

V usage is TRBV7-9 and J usage is TRBJ2-7; D ambiguous. The CDR3 spans 11 residues. The V end lost 1 base, the J end lost 5 bases, and 3 bases lay between the germline ends. The V gene's germline CDR1 is SEHNR and CDR2 FQNEAQ (reference sequence). DNA for the CDR3: TGTGCCAGCAGCTTAGTAGACGAGCAGTACTTC. This codes for CASSLVDEQYF.

This clone was seen just once. The genes are TRBV7-3 and TRBJ2-1, with D perhaps matching TRBD1 or TRBD2 (5 bases each). V was pared by 2 bases and J by 2 bases, with 13 bases between. The germline gives CDR1 SGHTA, CDR2 FQGTGA. The CDR3 has 16 residues. The CDR3 loop reads CASSLGRGAAYNEQFF. CDR3 bases: TGTGCCAGCAGCTTAGGGCGAGGGGCAGCCTACAATGAGCAGTTCTTC.

Of note for this clone: Other nucleotide sequences in the sample specify the same CDR3. The chain joins TRBV28 to TRBJ1-1; possibly TRBD1 for D (5 bases). Germline values: CDR1 MDHEN, CDR2 SYDVKM. V lost 8 bases, J lost 1 base, and 8 bases lay in between. CDR3 length equals 12 residues. In DNA form, the CDR3 reads TGTGCCAGCGTTCAGGGGAACACTGAAGCTTTCTTT. Translation: CASVQGNTEAFF. Filled out from reference TRBV28 and TRBJ1-1, the complete variable domain reads DVKVTQSSRYLVKRTGEKVFLECVQDMDHENMFWYRQDPGLGLRLIYFSYDVKMKEKGDIPEGYSVSREKKERFSLILESASTNQTSMYLCASVQGNTEAFFGQGTRLTVV.

This clone was recorded only once. The chain combines TRBV11-3 with TRBJ1-1; unclear D gene. This CDR3 comprises 14 residues. CDR1 is SGHNT and CDR2 is YENEEA in the germline V gene. The ends were cut back, 2 bases at V and 0 bases at J, with 7 bases in the middle. CDR3 nucleotide sequence: TGTGCCAGCAGCTTACATGGTCTGAACACTGAAGCTTTCTTT. Translation: CASSLHGLNTEAFF.

The chain recombines TRBV27 with TRBJ1-1, with D possibly being TRBD1 (5 bases). V shed 6 bases and J shed 1 base, with 24 bases lying between them. This CDR3 contains 18 residues. Germline CDR1 reads MNHEY; CDR2 reads SMNVEV (reference sequence). CDR3 nucleotides: TGTGCCAGCAGGGTCCGTGGGAGCGGGGACGACACGAACACTGAAGCTTTCTTT. This encodes CASRVRGSGDDTNTEAFF.

J is TRBJ1-1 and V is TRBV9, with TRBD1 matching 8 bases. Germline CDR1 is SGDLS and CDR2 is YYNGEE. There are 15 residues in the CDR3. The ends lost 0 bases at V and 3 bases at J; junction bases unmatched: 4. CDR3 nucleotides: TGTGCCAGCAGCGTAGCTGTGACAGGGGACACTGAAGCTTTCTTT. It is translated as CASSVAVTGDTEAFF.

In DNA, the CDR3 is TGCGCCAGCAGCACCGAGGGGGGAACGGCCGGGGAGCTGTTTTTT. Translating gives CASSTEGGTAGELFF. The chain combines TRBV5-1 with TRBJ2-2, with D perhaps given as TRBD1 or TRBD2 (6 bases each). CDR3 size: 15 residues. The V gene lost 4 bases and the J gene lost 6 bases, with 16 bases spanning the gap. Germline V gene lookup returns CDR1 SGHRS and CDR2 YFSETQ.